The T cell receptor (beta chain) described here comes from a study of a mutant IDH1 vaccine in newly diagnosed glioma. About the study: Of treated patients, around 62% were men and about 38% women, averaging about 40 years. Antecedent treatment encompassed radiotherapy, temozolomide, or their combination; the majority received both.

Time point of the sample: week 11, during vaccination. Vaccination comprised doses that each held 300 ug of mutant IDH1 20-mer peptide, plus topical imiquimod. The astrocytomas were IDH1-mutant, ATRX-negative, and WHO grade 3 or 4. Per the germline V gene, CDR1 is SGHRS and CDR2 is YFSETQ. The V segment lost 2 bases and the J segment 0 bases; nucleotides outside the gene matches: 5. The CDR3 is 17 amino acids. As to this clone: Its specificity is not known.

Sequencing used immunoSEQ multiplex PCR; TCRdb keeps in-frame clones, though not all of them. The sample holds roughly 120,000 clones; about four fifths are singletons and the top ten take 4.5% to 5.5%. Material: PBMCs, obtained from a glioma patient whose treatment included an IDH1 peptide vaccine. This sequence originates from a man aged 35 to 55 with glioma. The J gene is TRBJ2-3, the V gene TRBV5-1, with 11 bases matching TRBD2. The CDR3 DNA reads TGCGCCAGCAGCTTCGCCGGGACTAGCGGCAGCACAGATACGCAGTATTTT. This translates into CASSFAGTSGSTDTQYF. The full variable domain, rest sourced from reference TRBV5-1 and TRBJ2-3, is KAGVTQTPRYLIKTRGQQVTLSCSPISGHRSVSWYQQTPGQGLQFLFEYFSETQRNKGNFPGRFSGRQFSNSRSEMNVSTLELGDSALYLCASSFAGTSGSTDTQYFGPGTRLTVL.